These 14 T cell receptor beta chains originate from one sample sequenced in a study of cytomegalovirus exposure and HLA in healthy donors. Vbeta (60) and Jbeta (13) primers were used in the PCR. Some clones are missing from TCRdb's copy, which holds only in-frame ones; the method was immunoSEQ multiplex PCR. This sample has 150,000 to 200,000 clones, with 75% to 90% found just once. The specimen sequenced was PBMCs. Every receptor here comes from a man aged 50 or older in good health and CMV-seropositive.

This chain links TRBV6-4 with TRBJ2-7, with D possibly being TRBD1 (5 bases). The CDR3 runs to 13 residues. Trimming left V 8 bases short and J 4 bases short, with 15 bases between. The V gene's germline CDR1 is MRHNA and CDR2 SNTAGT. The CDR3 bases are TGTGCCAGCTTACCACAGGTGACTTACGAGCAGTACTTC. This encodes CASLPQVTYEQYF.

This clone appeared a single time. The rearrangement joins TRBV10-3 to TRBJ1-1, with TRBD1 identical over 9 bases. With 4 bases clipped from V and 6 bases from J, the junction kept 9 bases outside the gene matches. CDR3 length equals 15 residues. The germline V gene encodes CDR1 ENHRY and CDR2 SYGVKD. Here the CDR3 DNA reads TGTGCCATCAGTGGGCCGGACAGGGGATGGCCTGAAGCTTTCTTT. Residues: CAISGPDRGWPEAFF.

The chain joins TRBV30 to TRBJ2-5; 11 nucleotides match TRBD1. The CDR3 totals 14 residues. V trimming: 1 base; J trimming: 7 bases; junction bases outside the gene matches: 5. Germline CDR1 reads GTSNPN; CDR2 reads SVGIG (reference sequence). The CDR3 sequence is CAWSGTGGDSTQYF. CDR3 nucleotide sequence: TGTGCCTGGAGTGGGACAGGGGGCGACTCGACCCAGTACTTC.

The rearrangement links TRBV10-3 to TRBJ2-1, with TRBD2 identical over 9 bases. CDR1 and CDR2 from the germline V gene are ENHRY and SYGVKD. This CDR3 region has 14 residues. J lost 6 bases, V lost 6 bases, and 6 bases had no gene match. This chain's CDR3 is CAIRPSGNSNEQFF. Written as DNA, the CDR3 is TGTGCCATCAGACCTAGCGGGAATTCCAATGAGCAGTTCTTC.

In the case of this clone: The germline gene is not matched at one end of the junction; a read error may be the cause. The CDR3, as DNA: TGTGCCAGTAGTATGTGGTCAGGGGACACTGAAGCCTTCTTT. This encodes CASSMWSGDTEAFF. This chain joins TRBV19 and TRBJ1-1; D might be TRBD1 (6 bases). Germline lookup yields CDR1 LNHDA and CDR2 SQIVND (reference sequence). CDR3 length: 14 amino acids.

V usage is TRBV4-3 and J usage is TRBJ2-7, with 8 bases identical to TRBD2. CDR1 is LGHNA and CDR2 is YSLEER in the germline V gene. This CDR3 comprises 16 residues. Germline trimming cut 4 bases from V and 4 bases from J; bases unmatched to any gene: 12. The CDR3 here is CASSLHSGGISYEQYF. CDR3 bases: TGCGCCAGCAGCCTTCACAGCGGGGGAATATCTTACGAGCAGTACTTC.

As DNA, the CDR3 is TGTGCCTGGAGTCCGTTGGGGACAGTCAGCACTGAAGCTTTCTTT. This sequence encodes CAWSPLGTVSTEAFF. The rearrangement joins TRBV30 to TRBJ1-1, with 7 bases fitting TRBD1. The CDR3 length is 15 residues. Germline-derived CDR1 and CDR2 are GTSNPN and SVGIG (reference sequence). The ends lost 2 bases at V and 4 bases at J; junction bases unmatched: 10.

This clone occurred once. The V gene is TRBV5-6, the J gene TRBJ1-1; 8 nucleotides match TRBD1. The CDR3 totals 15 residues. The J segment lost 0 bases and the V segment lost 3 bases, leaving 4 bases of the junction unmatched. Germline CDR1 is SGHDT and CDR2 is YYEEEE. The CDR3: CASSSGTGLNTEAFF. In DNA form, the CDR3 reads TGTGCCAGCAGCTCCGGGACAGGTTTGAACACTGAAGCTTTCTTT.

V gene TRBV5-1 combines with J gene TRBJ2-2, with TRBD2 matching 12 bases. This CDR3 is built from 17 residues. Germline V gene sequence: CDR1 SGHRS, CDR2 YFSETQ. J was trimmed by 5 bases and V by 3 bases; bases with no gene match: 8. CDR3 loop: CASSSQTSGSFTGELFF. In DNA form, the CDR3 reads TGCGCCAGCAGCTCCCAGACTAGCGGGAGTTTTACCGGGGAGCTGTTTTTT.

The chain links TRBV19 to TRBJ1-2, with 7 bases lining up with TRBD1. CDR1 and CDR2 (germline): LNHDA, SQIVND (reference sequence). After removal of 6 bases from V and 6 bases from J, the junction contained 7 bases not matched to a gene. The CDR3 loop spans 13 amino acids. DNA of the CDR3: TGTGCCAGTAGCCAGCGGGGGACAGATGGCTACACCTTC. The encoded protein is CASSQRGTDGYTF.

The chain recombines TRBV27 with TRBJ2-3; the D gene is possibly TRBD1 (6 bases). V lost 7 bases and J 2 bases, leaving 10 bases between the germline ends. Germline V gene sequence: CDR1 MNHEY, CDR2 SMNVEV (reference sequence). The CDR3 has 13 amino acids. CDR3 protein: CASKGQPTDTQYF. The CDR3 DNA follows: TGTGCCAGCAAAGGACAGCCCACAGATACGCAGTATTTT.

Comment on this clone: Mismatch with germline at one junction end may stem from a read error. The rearrangement links TRBV7-9 to TRBJ2-5, with TRBD2 matching over 12 bases. The germline CDR1 and CDR2 sequences are SEHNR and FQNEAQ (reference sequence). CDR3 length: 17 amino acids. DNA for the CDR3: TGTTCCAGCAGCTTAGTCAAGGGACTAGCGGGTTCCCAGACCCAGTACTTC. Translation gives CSSSLVKGLAGSQTQYF.

V usage is TRBV28 and J usage is TRBJ2-7; D may be TRBD1 (7 bases). V was cut by 6 bases and J by 6 bases, with 24 bases left in between. Germline V gives CDR1 MDHEN, CDR2 SYDVKM. The CDR3 totals 16 residues. CDR3 nucleotide sequence: TGTGCCAGCAGCCCCCTAGCGCGAGACAGGGCGGGCGAGCAGTACTTC. Translated, it gives CASSPLARDRAGEQYF.

The chain employs TRBV27 and TRBJ2-5, with D possibly matching TRBD2 (5 bases). TRBJ2-7 matches the DNA end more closely, so the J call is doubtful. There are 15 residues in the CDR3. The germline CDR1 and CDR2 sequences are MNHEY and SMNVEV (reference sequence). The DNA of the CDR3 is TGTGCCAGCAGTTTATCGAGGGCCCATCCCTACGAGCAGTACTTC. Its protein product is CASSLSRAHPYEQYF.